The rows below give T cell receptor beta chains drawn from one sample of a study of metastatic and nonmetastatic thyroid tumors. From the PCR reads, TCRdb re-called clones with MiXCR. The sample has about 25,000 clones, roughly a fifth seen once. The sequenced material came from blood. The receptors derive from a female donor with papillary thyroid cancer or a benign thyroid nodule (not recorded which). Some clones in this sample may be carry-over from other donors' samples. CDR3s leave out the opening cysteine and the closing phenylalanine or tryptophan. D genes are given only for firm matches.

D gene: .; V gene: TRBV6-1; J gene: TRBJ2-2; CDR3 protein: ASRITTVLTGELF
D gene: TRBD2; V gene: TRBV20-1; J gene: TRBJ2-7; CDR3 protein: SARRTSGPYEQY
D gene: TRBD1; V gene: TRBV6-1; J gene: TRBJ1-3; CDR3 protein: ASIRRDRGNTIY
D gene: .; V gene: TRBV28; J gene: TRBJ1-1; CDR3 protein: ASEVRVSEAF
D gene: .; V gene: TRBV24-1; J gene: TRBJ1-5; CDR3 protein: ATQHGSNQHQH
D gene: .; V gene: TRBV19; J gene: TRBJ2-1; CDR3 protein: ARRRSADSYNEQF
D gene: .; V gene: TRBV12-3/TRBV12-4; J gene: TRBJ2-3; CDR3 protein: ASLRDLSTDTQY
D gene: .; V gene: TRBV7-6; J gene: TRBJ1-4; CDR3 protein: VSSLRAPGGEVKLF
D gene: TRBD1; V gene: TRBV19; J gene: TRBJ1-5; CDR3 protein: ASAQGASQPQH
D gene: .; V gene: TRBV6-2/TRBV6-3; J gene: TRBJ1-6; CDR3 protein: ASSYSDSNSPLH
D gene: .; V gene: TRBV5-8; J gene: TRBJ1-4; CDR3 protein: ASSLFGATNEKLF
D gene: TRBD1; V gene: TRBV19; J gene: TRBJ2-7; CDR3 protein: ASTPRQGEKSYEQY
D gene: TRBD1; V gene: TRBV9; J gene: TRBJ1-4; CDR3 protein: ASSPRQGPEKLF
D gene: TRBD1; V gene: TRBV15; J gene: TRBJ1-3; CDR3 protein: ATSRATGAAGNTIY
D gene: .; V gene: TRBV29-1; J gene: TRBJ2-7; CDR3 protein: SVALLAAKSSYEQY
D gene: TRBD1; V gene: TRBV5-1; J gene: TRBJ2-1; CDR3 protein: ASSSSGTGGRHEQF
D gene: TRBD1; V gene: TRBV12-3/TRBV12-4; J gene: TRBJ2-1; CDR3 protein: ASSLEGQGNEQF
D gene: TRBD2; V gene: TRBV27; J gene: TRBJ2-7; CDR3 protein: ASSFSGASREQY
D gene: .; V gene: TRBV6-1; J gene: TRBJ1-2; CDR3 protein: ASSRDGWGYT
D gene: .; V gene: TRBV19; J gene: TRBJ1-2; CDR3 protein: ASSIQEHYGYT
D gene: TRBD1; V gene: TRBV12-3/TRBV12-4; J gene: TRBJ1-5; CDR3 protein: ASSPGTAENQPQH
D gene: .; V gene: TRBV20-1; J gene: TRBJ2-3; CDR3 protein: SAREGSGGGRDTQY
D gene: .; V gene: TRBV12-5; J gene: TRBJ2-2; CDR3 protein: ASSEWAVNTGELF
D gene: TRBD2; V gene: TRBV24-1; J gene: TRBJ2-3; CDR3 protein: ATIYRLAGSTDTQY
D gene: TRBD2; V gene: TRBV4-2; J gene: TRBJ2-4; CDR3 protein: ASSQEMGGSDIQY
D gene: .; V gene: TRBV7-9; J gene: TRBJ2-7; CDR3 protein: ASSDTREPYEQY
D gene: TRBD1; V gene: TRBV20-1; J gene: TRBJ1-1; CDR3 protein: SANSRQGATEAF
D gene: .; V gene: TRBV6-6; J gene: TRBJ2-7; CDR3 protein: ASSYSGQQY
D gene: .; V gene: TRBV28; J gene: TRBJ1-5; CDR3 protein: ASRARGRGNQPQH
D gene: TRBD2; V gene: TRBV7-2; J gene: TRBJ2-3; CDR3 protein: ASSLAGTSGSGTDTQY
D gene: .; V gene: TRBV28; J gene: TRBJ2-3; CDR3 protein: ASIFLSGVWVDTQY
D gene: .; V gene: TRBV6-2/TRBV6-3; J gene: TRBJ2-3; CDR3 protein: ASSSREQDTQY
D gene: .; V gene: TRBV6-1; J gene: TRBJ1-1; CDR3 protein: ASRHDAPGTEAF
D gene: .; V gene: TRBV18; J gene: TRBJ2-1; CDR3 protein: ASSPLGQSNEQF
D gene: TRBD2; V gene: TRBV5-1; J gene: TRBJ2-1; CDR3 protein: ASSLRGDLSYNEQF
D gene: .; V gene: TRBV18; J gene: TRBJ2-1; CDR3 protein: ASSPGGSDEQF
D gene: .; V gene: TRBV6-1; J gene: TRBJ2-2; CDR3 protein: AATGSTGELF